One and the same sample provided the 32 T cell receptor beta chains below, sequenced in a study of radiotherapy plus CTLA-4 blockade in lung cancer (dated by TCRdb to the late 2010s). The protocol used for the library was the immunoSEQ multiplex PCR assay. What TCRdb holds here is the immuneACCESS table cut down to in-frame rearrangements. Part of the clones is not present; checked against another copy, under half of the missing clones reflect an unresolved V gene, and the others are unexplained. This sample is represented by approximately 110,000 clones; approximately 77% of them were singletons. The biggest ten clones account for 3.3% of the sample. The sample here was peripheral blood, taken from a patient treated with radiotherapy plus ipilimumab. The receptors were sampled from a human donor with non-small cell lung cancer that progressed on radiotherapy plus ipilimumab. Some clones in this sample may be carry-over from other donors' samples.

V is TRBV18 and J is TRBJ1-5; 7 bases map to TRBD1. This CDR3 is 15 amino acids long. Germline V CDR1 and CDR2: KGHSH, LQKENI. Trimming removed 3 bases from V and 3 bases from J; junction bases left unmatched: 5. The CDR3 loop is CASSPGTAVNQPQHF. The DNA of the CDR3 is TGTGCCAGCTCACCCGGGACAGCAGTCAATCAGCCCCAGCATTTT.

The chain couples TRBV6-1 to TRBJ2-2; 7 positions agree with TRBD1. Trimming removed 7 bases from V and 0 bases from J; junction bases left unmatched: 5. The germline gives CDR1 MNHNS, CDR2 SASEGT. This CDR3 spans 15 amino acids. This chain's CDR3 is CASTNRGTNTGELFF. The CDR3 DNA follows: TGTGCCAGCACCAACAGGGGAACGAACACCGGGGAGCTGTTTTTT.

The CDR3 sequence is CASSFRNTEAFF. The CDR3 DNA is TGTGCCAGCAGTTTTAGGAACACTGAAGCTTTCTTT. This rearrangement joins TRBV27 to TRBJ1-1; D ambiguous. The V end lost 3 bases, the J end lost 1 base, and 3 bases lay between the germline ends. Germline CDR1 and CDR2: MNHEY and SMNVEV (reference sequence). This CDR3 has 12 amino acids.

The CDR3 is CASSQTGTMNTEAFF. CDR3 DNA sequence: TGCGCCAGCAGCCAAACCGGGACAATGAACACTGAAGCTTTCTTT. This chain uses TRBV4-1 with TRBJ1-1, with a possible D match to TRBD1 (6 bases). CDR1 is MGHRA and CDR2 is YSYEKL in the germline V gene. Between the trimmed V and J ends, which lost 2 bases and 0 bases, there was a span of 10 bases. The CDR3 spans 15 residues.

This clone was counted once. The chain is built from TRBV7-8 and TRBJ1-1; 9 nucleotides match TRBD1. Per the germline V gene, CDR1 is SGHVS and CDR2 is FQNEAQ. V lost 8 bases, J lost 3 bases, and 10 bases stayed unmatched. The CDR3 totals 15 residues. Written as DNA, the CDR3 is TGTGCCAGCTCCCTGGTCGGACAGGGGTACACTGAAGCTTTCTTT. This codes for CASSLVGQGYTEAFF.

The chain recombines TRBV21-1 with TRBJ2-7. TRBV21-1 is a listed pseudogene. The CDR3 is 15 amino acids. In DNA, the CDR3 is TGTGCCAGCAGCTCAACACCCCGGGGGCTTTACGAGCAGTACTTC. Amino acids: CASSSTPRGLYEQYF.

J is TRBJ1-5 and V is TRBV19, with TRBD1 as a possible D gene (5 bases). V lost 4 bases and J lost 4, with 11 bases in between. Germline CDR1 reads LNHDA; CDR2 reads SQIVND (reference sequence). The CDR3 sequence is 14 residues long. CDR3 sequence reads: CASSRAGWNQPQHF. The CDR3 nucleotides read TGTGCCAGTAGTAGGGCAGGGTGGAATCAGCCCCAGCATTTT. Supplemented by reference TRBV19 and TRBJ1-5, the full variable domain reads DGGITQSPKYLFRKEGQNVTLSCEQNLNHDAMYWYRQDPGQGLRLIYYSQIVNDFQKGDIAEGYSVSREKKESFPLTVTSAQKNPTAFYLCASSRAGWNQPQHFGDGTRLSIL.

This chain joins TRBV27 and TRBJ2-1; 7 bases are a match to TRBD2. V was clipped by 4 bases and J by 14 bases; unmatched bases: 11. This CDR3 is built from 13 residues. CDR1 and CDR2 (germline): MNHEY, SMNVEV (reference sequence). DNA for the CDR3: TGTGCCAGCAGTTCCACGAGGTTGACTAGCAAGTTCTTC. Translating it yields CASSSTRLTSKFF.

The chain has TRBV4-3 and TRBJ1-1; D gene unclear. Trimming cost V 1 base and J 0 bases, with 6 bases left between them. CDR1 and CDR2 (germline): LGHNA, YSLEER. The CDR3 totals 14 residues. CDR3 loop: CASSQGRVNTEAFF. The CDR3 DNA reads TGCGCCAGCAGCCAAGGCCGGGTGAACACTGAAGCTTTCTTT.

This clone appeared many times. The chain carries TRBV10-3 and TRBJ1-1; tentatively, D is TRBD1 (5 bases). Trimming took 3 bases from V and 6 from J, leaving 14 bases between them. CDR1 ENHRY and CDR2 SYGVKD come from the germline V gene. The CDR3 is 14 residues long. The CDR3: CAISDVGDFAEAFF. Written as DNA, the CDR3 is TGTGCCATCAGTGATGTAGGGGATTTCGCTGAAGCTTTCTTT.

Comment on this clone: The junction shows a germline mismatch at one end, possibly a read error. The rearrangement joins TRBV11-1 to TRBJ2-5; perhaps D is TRBD1 or TRBD2 (5 bases each). The CDR3 runs to 11 residues. CDR1 is SGHAT, CDR2 FQDESV, per germline (reference sequence). The CDR3 loop reads CASGFGGAQYF. The CDR3 DNA follows: TGTGCCAGCGGCTTTGGGGGTGCCCAGTACTTC. The full variable domain, completed using reference TRBV11-1 and TRBJ2-5, is EAEVAQSPRYKITEKSQAVAFWCDPISGHATLYWYRQILGQGPELLVQFQDESVVDDSQLPKDRFSAERLKGVDSTLKIQPAELGDSAMYLCASGFGGAQYFGPGTRLLVL.

On this clone itself: Different DNA sequences within this sample yield the same CDR3. This rearrangement joins TRBV7-2 to TRBJ1-1, with D perhaps matching TRBD1 (6 bases). Germline lookup yields CDR1 SGHTA and CDR2 FQGNSA. The CDR3 length is 14 residues. Trimming took 1 base from V and 1 from J, leaving 7 bases between them. The CDR3 region has the DNA TGTGCCAGCAGCTTAGGGACAGCGAACACTGAAGCTTTCTTT. Translating gives CASSLGTANTEAFF.

The chain couples TRBV2 to TRBJ1-2, with 9 bases matching TRBD1. The germline gives CDR1 SNHLY, CDR2 FYNNEI. J gave up 6 bases and V 8 bases, and 13 bases lay outside the gene matches. CDR3 length: 15 residues. The CDR3 region is CASRRDRAAWDGYTF. The CDR3 nucleotides are TGTGCCAGCCGCCGGGACAGGGCTGCTTGGGATGGCTACACCTTC.

This sequence joins TRBV7-2 and TRBJ1-1, with a weak D call TRBD1 (5 bases). V lost 5 bases to trimming and J lost 4 bases, with 11 bases between them. CDR3 length equals 13 residues. CDR1 SGHTA and CDR2 FQGNSA come from the germline V gene. CDR3 in amino acids: CASSVGVGTEAFF. The CDR3 DNA sequence: TGTGCCAGCAGCGTAGGGGTTGGCACTGAAGCTTTCTTT.

The chain recombines TRBV6-6 with TRBJ1-6; D ambiguous. From germline, CDR1 is MNHNY and CDR2 SVGAGI (reference sequence). The ends were cut back, 6 bases at V and 6 bases at J, with 12 bases in the middle. The CDR3 length is 14 residues. CDR3 loop: CASRPDGSNSPLHF. The CDR3, as DNA: TGTGCCAGCAGACCGGACGGGAGTAATTCACCCCTCCACTTT.

The V and J genes are TRBV11-2 and TRBJ2-7; no definite D call. The V and J ends lost 0 bases and 5 bases respectively, with 8 bases between them. The V gene's germline CDR1 is SGHAT and CDR2 FQNNGV. The CDR3 has 13 amino acids. CDR3 residues: CASSLDPFNEQYF. For the CDR3, the DNA is TGTGCCAGCAGCTTAGATCCGTTTAACGAGCAGTACTTC.

This clone was seen once. The chain combines TRBV2 with TRBJ2-5; TRBD2 matches 16 bases. From germline, CDR1 is SNHLY and CDR2 FYNNEI. This CDR3 region has 18 residues. The J segment lost 5 bases and the V segment lost 5 bases, leaving 11 bases of the junction unmatched. The CDR3 reads CASSYLGLAGGPGETQYF. CDR3 in DNA: TGTGCCAGCAGTTACTTGGGACTAGCGGGGGGGCCGGGTGAGACCCAGTACTTC. Combining the CDR3 with reference TRBV2 and TRBJ2-5 gives the whole variable domain EPEVTQTPSHQVTQMGQEVILRCVPISNHLYFYWYRQILGQKVEFLVSFYNNEISEKSEIFDDQFSVERPDGSNFTLKIRSTKLEDSAMYFCASSYLGLAGGPGETQYFGPGTRLLVL.

This clone was counted between two and nine times. The gene calls are TRBV6-1 and TRBJ2-3; 7 nucleotides line up with TRBD1. CDR1 MNHNS and CDR2 SASEGT come from the germline V gene. The ends lost 8 bases at V and 0 bases at J; junction bases unmatched: 5. This CDR3 has 14 amino acids. CDR3 sequence: CASAGTASTDTQYF. CDR3 coding DNA: TGTGCCAGCGCCGGGACAGCGAGCACAGATACGCAGTATTTT.

This chain connects TRBV5-1 to TRBJ2-3; no reliable D call. Between the trimmed V and J ends, which lost 4 bases and 0 bases, there was a span of 15 bases. This CDR3 spans 16 amino acids. CDR1 is SGHRS and CDR2 is YFSETQ in the germline V gene. CDR3 residues: CASSPSVPPSTDTQYF. The CDR3 DNA reads TGCGCCAGCAGCCCTTCTGTCCCACCTAGCACAGATACGCAGTATTTT. Full variable domain (rest looked up from reference TRBV5-1 and TRBJ2-3): KAGVTQTPRYLIKTRGQQVTLSCSPISGHRSVSWYQQTPGQGLQFLFEYFSETQRNKGNFPGRFSGRQFSNSRSEMNVSTLELGDSALYLCASSPSVPPSTDTQYFGPGTRLTVL.

The chain joins TRBV5-5 to TRBJ1-4; possibly TRBD1 for D (5 bases). The CDR3 runs to 14 residues. V lost 7 bases to trimming and J lost 8 bases, with 18 bases between them. In germline, CDR1 is SGHKS, CDR2 YYEKEE (reference sequence). Here the CDR3 reads CASSGEGQGEKLFF. As DNA, the CDR3 is TGTGCCAGCTCGGGGGAGGGGCAAGGAGAAAAACTGTTTTTT.

The genes are TRBV7-2 and TRBJ1-1; the D gene is possibly TRBD1 (6 bases). Germline CDR1 SGHTA, CDR2 FQGNSA. With 4 bases removed from V and 4 bases from J, the gap between germline ends came to 19 bases. The CDR3 loop spans 16 amino acids. The DNA for the CDR3 is TGTGCCAGCAGCTCCTACTCGCTGGGGGCAAGCACTGAAGCTTTCTTT. It codes for CASSSYSLGASTEAFF.

The V gene is TRBV5-6, the J gene TRBJ1-2; possible D gene TRBD1, 6 bases. Germline values: CDR1 SGHDT, CDR2 YYEEEE. Trimming took 0 bases from V and 4 from J, leaving 16 bases between them. This CDR3 is 16 amino acids long. In DNA, the CDR3 is TGTGCCAGCAGCTTGGGATGGGCAGGGGACGTCTATGGCTACACCTTC. This gives the protein CASSLGWAGDVYGYTF.

The chain uses TRBV29-1 and TRBJ2-7, with D hard to call. Trimming cost V 7 bases and J 0 bases, with 13 bases left between them. Germline V gene sequence: CDR1 SQVTM, CDR2 ANQGSEA. CDR3 length: 13 residues. This chain's CDR3 is CSAEFTASYEQYF. CDR3 DNA sequence: TGCAGCGCCGAGTTCACGGCCTCCTACGAGCAGTACTTC.

The V and J genes are TRBV29-1 and TRBJ1-1, with a possible D match to TRBD1 (5 bases). The CDR3 runs to 11 residues. Trimming removed 5 bases at V and 7 bases at J, with 11 bases between. Germline V lookup: CDR1 SQVTM, CDR2 ANQGSEA. The CDR3: CSVPRGDEAFF. CDR3 sequence (DNA): TGCAGCGTTCCCAGAGGGGATGAAGCTTTCTTT.

The DNA for the CDR3 is TGTGCCAGCAGCGTAGAGGGGACAGCGTGGAGGGATTCACCCCTCCACTTT. The encoded protein is CASSVEGTAWRDSPLHF. The gene calls are TRBV9 and TRBJ1-6; 7 bases line up with TRBD1. The V and J ends lost 0 bases and 8 bases, in that order; junction bases with no gene match: 11. This CDR3 contains 17 residues. In germline, CDR1 is SGDLS, CDR2 YYNGEE. The whole variable domain, remainder taken from reference TRBV9 and TRBJ1-6, is DSGVTQTPKHLITATGQRVTLRCSPRSGDLSVYWYQQSLDQGLQFLIQYYNGEERAKGNILERFSAQQFPDLHSELNLSSLELGDSALYFCASSVEGTAWRDSPLHFGNGTRLTVT.

The V call is TRBV2, the J call TRBJ2-5, with unresolved D. Germline CDR1 reads SNHLY; CDR2 reads FYNNEI. V was trimmed by 6 bases and J by 5 bases, leaving 7 bases between them. The CDR3 covers 11 residues. The CDR3 nucleotides are TGTGCCAGCAGACAAGGGGAGACCCAGTACTTC. The encoded protein is CASRQGETQYF.

The genes are TRBV7-8 and TRBJ2-7, with D tentatively TRBD2 (6 bases). The germline V gene has CDR1 SGHVS and CDR2 FQNEAQ. Trimming pared 1 base from V and 2 bases from J, leaving 9 bases between. The CDR3 has 14 amino acids. The CDR3 spells CASSLVTGAYEQYF. CDR3 in DNA: TGTGCCAGCAGCTTAGTGACGGGAGCCTACGAGCAGTACTTC.

The V call is TRBV5-1, the J call TRBJ1-1, with no clear D. The CDR3 contains 17 residues. The V end was cut by 2 bases, the J end by 1 base, with 18 bases between. CDR1 and CDR2 (germline): SGHRS, YFSETQ. CDR3 nucleotide sequence: TGCGCCAGCAGCTTACTCGGCCCGAGGAATCCGAACACTGAAGCTTTCTTT. Its translation: CASSLLGPRNPNTEAFF.

This rearrangement joins TRBV6-4 to TRBJ2-2, with 8 bases aligning to TRBD2. CDR1 is MRHNA and CDR2 is SNTAGT in the germline V gene. The CDR3 sequence is 15 residues long. The ends lost 3 bases at V and 2 bases at J; junction bases unmatched: 2. The DNA for the CDR3 is TGTGCCAGCAGTGAGCGGGGGGTAAACACCGGGGAGCTGTTTTTT. Translating it yields CASSERGVNTGELFF.

This chain links TRBV28 with TRBJ1-4; no definite D call. CDR1 and CDR2 from the germline V gene are MDHEN and SYDVKM. Trimming stripped 1 base from V and 0 bases from J, with 12 bases between. The CDR3 is 17 amino acids. CDR3 residues: CASSLFGDLATNEKLFF. The CDR3 nucleotides read TGTGCCAGCAGTTTATTTGGGGATCTGGCAACTAATGAAAAACTGTTTTTT.

J is TRBJ1-2 and V is TRBV5-1; TRBD1 aligns across 8 bases. This CDR3 has 14 residues. After removal of 2 bases from V and 8 bases from J, the junction contained 8 bases not matched to a gene. Germline-derived CDR1 and CDR2 are SGHRS and YFSETQ. As DNA, the CDR3 is TGCGCCAGCAGCTTCAACAGGGGGACTTTGGGCTACACCTTC. This encodes CASSFNRGTLGYTF. Full variable domain (remainder filled in from reference TRBV5-1 and TRBJ1-2): KAGVTQTPRYLIKTRGQQVTLSCSPISGHRSVSWYQQTPGQGLQFLFEYFSETQRNKGNFPGRFSGRQFSNSRSEMNVSTLELGDSALYLCASSFNRGTLGYTFGSGTRLTVV.

This chain links TRBV6-1 with TRBJ2-5; D is unresolved. From germline, CDR1 is MNHNS and CDR2 SASEGT. The CDR3 has 11 residues. The V and J ends lost 2 bases and 11 bases respectively, with 9 bases between them. CDR3: CASSERGEQYF. CDR3 in DNA: TGTGCCAGCAGTGAAAGAGGTGAGCAGTACTTC.